This T cell receptor beta chain was identified during a study of blood T cell repertoires in COVID-19. Turning to the study itself: T cells, B-cell-depleted T cells, or PBMCs provided the cDNA or gDNA that served as material.

Germline V gene sequence: CDR1 MNHNS, CDR2 SASEGT. This CDR3 contains 16 residues. With 1 base clipped from V and 0 bases from J, the junction kept 6 bases outside the gene matches. The count of this clone is one. In the authors' methods: Cell counts per sample came from amplifying reference gene primers. TCRdb's copy holds only in-frame clones and misses some; the assay was immunoSEQ multiplex PCR. V, J and clone size are those of that table, while D and trimming were read from the DNA. The sample consists of about 220,000 clones, roughly 84% of them appearing once. The rearrangement joins TRBV6-1 to TRBJ2-7, with 7 positions matching TRBD2. The receptor comes from a woman aged 80 or over with acute or convalescent COVID-19. The sequenced sample consisted of peripheral blood. CDR3 residues: CASSEVGGGVSYEQYF. In DNA, the CDR3 is TGTGCCAGCAGTGAAGTGGGTGGGGGGGTCTCCTACGAGCAGTACTTC.